These 6 T cell receptor beta chains share one sample of origin, sequenced in a study of T cell responses to AZD1222 COVID-19 vaccine. Produced via immunoSEQ multiplex PCR; TCRdb's table is partial and in-frame only. Among approximately 120,000 clones, about 90% were seen once, and the ten largest hold around 4.8%. The sequenced sample was peripheral blood, obtained on day 0 of AZD1222 vaccination. Every receptor here comes from an adult in good health.

V usage is TRBV7-2 and J usage is TRBJ1-1; tentatively, D is TRBD1 (6 bases). V lost 1 base and J 11 bases, leaving 14 bases between the germline ends. Germline CDR1 reads SGHTA; CDR2 reads FQGNSA. The CDR3 length is 13 residues. CDR3 nucleotide sequence: TGTGCCAGCAGCTTAGTATCGGCGGGGGCGGCTTTCTTT. Translation: CASSLVSAGAAFF.

V and J are TRBV10-3 and TRBJ2-7; D is possibly TRBD2 (5 bases). The CDR3 extends over 16 amino acids. V was shortened by 0 bases and J by 0 bases, with 12 bases between the two germline ends. CDR1 and CDR2 from the germline V gene are ENHRY and SYGVKD. The CDR3 reads CAISESGEGSSYEQYF. DNA of the CDR3: TGTGCCATCAGTGAGTCGGGCGAGGGTAGCTCCTACGAGCAGTACTTC.

This rearrangement joins TRBV7-2 to TRBJ1-1; no clear D gene. The CDR3 consists of 13 residues. V lost 2 bases to trimming and J lost 6 bases, with 10 bases between them. In germline, CDR1 is SGHTA, CDR2 FQGNSA. CDR3: CASSLNLRPEAFF. The CDR3 DNA reads TGTGCCAGCAGCTTAAACCTGCGCCCTGAAGCTTTCTTT.

The chain recombines TRBV7-9 with TRBJ2-7, with 8 bases matching TRBD2. The CDR3 length is 13 residues. From germline, CDR1 is SEHNR and CDR2 FQNEAQ (reference sequence). Trimming cost V 1 base and J 5 bases; bases outside gene matches: 1. CDR3 bases: TGTGCCAGCAGCTTAGACGGGAGGGACGAGCAGTACTTC. Protein: CASSLDGRDEQYF. Together with reference TRBV7-9 and TRBJ2-7, the CDR3 gives the full variable domain: DTGVSQNPRHKITKRGQNVTFRCDPISEHNRLYWYRQTLGQGPEFLTYFQNEAQLEKSRLLSDRFSAERPKGSFSTLEIQRTEQGDSAMYLCASSLDGRDEQYFGPGTRLTVT.

The rearrangement joins TRBV27 to TRBJ2-5; weak D call: TRBD2 (6 bases). The V end lost 5 bases, the J end lost 7 bases, and 14 bases lay between the germline ends. The CDR3 length is 13 residues. Germline CDR1 is MNHEY and CDR2 is SMNVEV (reference sequence). CDR3 protein: CASSQTRYGTQYF. In DNA, the CDR3 is TGTGCCAGCAGTCAGACTAGATACGGGACCCAGTACTTC.

This clone was counted a single time. The V gene is TRBV25-1, the J gene TRBJ2-5, with 10 nucleotides matching TRBD2. The CDR3 spans 13 residues. CDR1 and CDR2 (germline): MGHDK, SYGVNS. V gave up 4 bases and J gave up 4 bases; unmatched junction bases: 0. The CDR3: CASSGLAGETQYF. CDR3 DNA: TGTGCCAGCAGTGGACTAGCGGGAGAGACCCAGTACTTC.